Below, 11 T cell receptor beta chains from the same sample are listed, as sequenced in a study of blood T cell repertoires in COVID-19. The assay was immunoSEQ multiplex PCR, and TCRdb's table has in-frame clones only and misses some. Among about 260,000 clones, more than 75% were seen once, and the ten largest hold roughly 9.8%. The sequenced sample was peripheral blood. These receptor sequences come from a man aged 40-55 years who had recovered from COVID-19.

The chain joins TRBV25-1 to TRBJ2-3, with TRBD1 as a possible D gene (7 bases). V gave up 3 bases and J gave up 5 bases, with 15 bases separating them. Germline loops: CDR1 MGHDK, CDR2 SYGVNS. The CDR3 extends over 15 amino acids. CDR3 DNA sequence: TGTGCCAGCAGTGATCAGGCAGGGGGGTTAGATACGCAGTATTTT. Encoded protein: CASSDQAGGLDTQYF.

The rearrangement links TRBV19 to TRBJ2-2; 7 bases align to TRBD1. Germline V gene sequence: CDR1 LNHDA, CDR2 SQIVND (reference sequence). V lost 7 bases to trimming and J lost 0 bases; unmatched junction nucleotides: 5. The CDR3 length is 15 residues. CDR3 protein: CASKTGVTNTGELFF. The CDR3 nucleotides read TGTGCCAGTAAAACAGGGGTGACGAACACCGGGGAGCTGTTTTTT. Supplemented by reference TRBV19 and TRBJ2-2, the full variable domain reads DGGITQSPKYLFRKEGQNVTLSCEQNLNHDAMYWYRQDPGQGLRLIYYSQIVNDFQKGDIAEGYSVSREKKESFPLTVTSAQKNPTAFYLCASKTGVTNTGELFFGEGSRLTVL.

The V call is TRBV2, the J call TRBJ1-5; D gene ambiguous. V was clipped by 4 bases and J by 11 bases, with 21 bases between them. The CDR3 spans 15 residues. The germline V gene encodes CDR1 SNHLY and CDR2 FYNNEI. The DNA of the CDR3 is TGTGCCAGCAGTGGAGGAGGGCTACCGATAGAGTCCCAGCATTTT. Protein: CASSGGGLPIESQHF.

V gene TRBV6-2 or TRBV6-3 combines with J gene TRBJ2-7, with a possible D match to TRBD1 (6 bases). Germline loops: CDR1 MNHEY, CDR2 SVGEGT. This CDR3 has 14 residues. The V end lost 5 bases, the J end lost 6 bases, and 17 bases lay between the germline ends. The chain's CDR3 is CASSTKTGWSEQYF. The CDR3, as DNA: TGTGCCAGCAGTACGAAAACAGGGTGGTCCGAGCAGTACTTC.

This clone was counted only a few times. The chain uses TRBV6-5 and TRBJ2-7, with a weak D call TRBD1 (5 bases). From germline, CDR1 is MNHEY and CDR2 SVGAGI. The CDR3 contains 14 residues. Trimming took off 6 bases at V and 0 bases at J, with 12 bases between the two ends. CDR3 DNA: TGTGCCAGCAGGGCGACAGAACTCTCCTACGAGCAGTACTTC. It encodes CASRATELSYEQYF.

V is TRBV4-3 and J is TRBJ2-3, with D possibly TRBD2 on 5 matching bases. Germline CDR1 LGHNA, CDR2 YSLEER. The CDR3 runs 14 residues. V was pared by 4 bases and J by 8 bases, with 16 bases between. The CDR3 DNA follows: TGCGCCAGCAGCCCGTCTGCAGGCCGGGGTACGCAGTATTTT. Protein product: CASSPSAGRGTQYF.

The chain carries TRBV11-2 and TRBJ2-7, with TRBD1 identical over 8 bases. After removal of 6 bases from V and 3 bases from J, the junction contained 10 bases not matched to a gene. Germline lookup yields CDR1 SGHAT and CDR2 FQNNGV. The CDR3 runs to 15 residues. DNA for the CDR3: TGTGCCAGCAGGAGAGGGACAGGCGGGGTCTACGAGCAGTACTTC. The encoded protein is CASRRGTGGVYEQYF.

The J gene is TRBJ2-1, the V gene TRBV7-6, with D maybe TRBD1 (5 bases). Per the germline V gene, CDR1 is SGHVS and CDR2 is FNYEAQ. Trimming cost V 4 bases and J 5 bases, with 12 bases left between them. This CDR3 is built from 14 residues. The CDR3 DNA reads TGTGCCAGCAGCTCCCGCCCGACAGACAATGAGCAGTTCTTC. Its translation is CASSSRPTDNEQFF.

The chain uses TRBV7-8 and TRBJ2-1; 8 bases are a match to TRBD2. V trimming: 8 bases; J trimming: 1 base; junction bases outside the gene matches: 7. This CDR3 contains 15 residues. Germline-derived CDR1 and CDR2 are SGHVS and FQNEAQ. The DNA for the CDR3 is TGTGCCAGCCTCAGCGGGGGTCCATCCTACAATGAGCAGTTCTTC. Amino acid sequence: CASLSGGPSYNEQFF.

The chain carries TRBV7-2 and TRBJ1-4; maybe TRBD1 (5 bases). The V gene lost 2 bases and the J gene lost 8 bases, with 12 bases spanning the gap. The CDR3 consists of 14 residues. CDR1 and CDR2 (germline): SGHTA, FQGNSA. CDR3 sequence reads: CASSLRIGEEKLFF. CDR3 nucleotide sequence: TGTGCCAGCAGCTTAAGGATAGGGGAAGAAAAACTGTTTTTT. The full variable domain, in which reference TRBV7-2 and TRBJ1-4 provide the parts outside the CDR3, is GAGVSQSPSNKVTEKGKDVELRCDPISGHTALYWYRQSLGQGLEFLIYFQGNSAPDKSGLPSDRFSAERTGGSVSTLTIQRTQQEDSAVYLCASSLRIGEEKLFFGSGTQLSVL.

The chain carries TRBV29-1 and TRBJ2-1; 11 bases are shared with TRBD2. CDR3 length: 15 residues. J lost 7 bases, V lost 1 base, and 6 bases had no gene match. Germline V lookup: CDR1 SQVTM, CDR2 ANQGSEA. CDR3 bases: TGCAGCGTTGAAGGCGTTAGCGGGGGGGCTAATGAGCAGTTCTTC. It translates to CSVEGVSGGANEQFF.